A selection of T cell receptor beta chains follows, all from one sample in a study of blood T cell repertoires in COVID-19. TCRdb's copy holds only in-frame clones and misses some; the assay was immunoSEQ multiplex PCR. The top ten hold roughly 15% of the sample, which has around 28,000 clones, 70% to 90% seen once. Sequenced: peripheral blood. The receptors originated from a human donor in a cohort sampled during active COVID-19. Each CDR3 is given with its conserved first and last residue. Fields, in order: V gene, clone size, J gene, D gene, CDR3 protein, CDR3 DNA. A D gene is named only where the DNA matches it firmly. Expanded clones get a size class; other rows say once, few or many, or leave the size out.

TRBV5-5	once	TRBJ2-7	TRBD1	CASSLQGQGLYEQYF	TGTGCCAGCAGCTTGCAGGGACAGGGATTATACGAGCAGTACTTC
TRBV6-6	NA	TRBJ1-4	TRBD1	CASSYSGGQFGEKLFF	TGTGCCAGCAGTTACTCTGGGGGACAGTTTGGTGAAAAACTGTTTTTT
TRBV18	NA	TRBJ1-2	NA	CASSPTSLQVPNYGYTF	TGTGCCAGCTCACCTACCTCCCTACAGGTTCCCAACTATGGCTACACCTTC
TRBV7-8	NA	TRBJ1-1	NA	CASSLVWGPRGTEAFF	TGTGCCAGCAGCTTAGTGTGGGGCCCTAGGGGCACTGAAGCTTTCTTT
TRBV10-3	NA	TRBJ2-1	TRBD2	CAISEVSSGAEQFF	TGTGCCATCAGTGAGGTGTCTAGCGGAGCAGAGCAGTTCTTC
TRBV13	NA	TRBJ2-7	TRBD1	CASSLGQGIEQYF	TGTGCCAGCAGCTTGGGACAGGGTATCGAGCAGTACTTC
TRBV3-1/TRBV3-2	NA	TRBJ2-4	NA	CASSQRGSVNIQYF	TGTGCCAGCAGCCAACGGGGGTCCGTAAACATTCAGTACTTC
TRBV7-3	NA	TRBJ2-1	TRBD2	CASSPRRGFEQFF	TGTGCCAGCAGCCCTCGGCGGGGGTTTGAGCAGTTCTTC
TRBV19	NA	TRBJ1-1	TRBD1	CASSFLRDRDTEAFF	TGTGCCAGTAGTTTCCTCCGGGACAGGGACACTGAAGCTTTCTTT
TRBV10-1	NA	TRBJ2-7	NA	CASSGMTGSYEQYF	TGCGCCAGCAGTGGAATGACAGGTTCCTACGAGCAGTACTTC
TRBV6-5	few	TRBJ1-2	NA	CASRRQVSNYGYTF	TGTGCCAGCAGAAGACAGGTCTCTAACTATGGCTACACCTTC
TRBV11-1	NA	TRBJ2-3	NA	CATRQGGSTDTQYF	TGTGCCACCCGTCAAGGGGGAAGCACAGATACGCAGTATTTT
TRBV5-1	NA	TRBJ1-6	TRBD1	CASSASDRVSPLHF	TGCGCCAGCAGCGCCTCGGACAGGGTTTCACCCCTCCACTTT
TRBV9	NA	TRBJ2-7	NA	CASSVALGPYEQYF	TGTGCCAGCAGCGTAGCTCTAGGTCCCTACGAGCAGTACTTC
TRBV5-6	NA	TRBJ1-3	TRBD1	CASSAGTGDYSGNTIYF	TGTGCCAGCAGCGCCGGGACAGGGGATTACTCTGGAAACACCATATATTTT
TRBV11-1	few	TRBJ2-7	NA	CASSPNRYEQYF	TGTGCCAGCAGCCCTAACAGGTACGAGCAGTACTTC
TRBV19	NA	TRBJ1-5	NA	CASSYQGNQPQHF	TGTGCCAGTAGTTACCAGGGGAATCAGCCCCAGCATTTT
TRBV2	NA	TRBJ1-1	TRBD1	CASSRGQGASDTEAFF	TGTGCCAGCAGTCGGGGACAGGGGGCTAGCGACACTGAAGCTTTCTTT
TRBV7-8	NA	TRBJ2-1	TRBD1	CASSRGGRPFF	TGTGCCAGCAGCCGAGGGGGCCGGCCGTTCTTC
TRBV5-1	NA	TRBJ1-2	NA	CASIDRPTDHFYGYTF	TGCGCCAGCATAGACAGGCCGACAGATCACTTCTATGGCTACACCTTC
TRBV2	NA	TRBJ1-3	TRBD1	CASEGQSSGNTIYF	TGTGCCAGCGAGGGACAGTCCTCTGGAAACACCATATATTTT
TRBV6-2/TRBV6-3	NA	TRBJ1-4	NA	CASSYSGEGVDEKLFF	TGTGCCAGCAGTTACTCCGGGGAGGGAGTAGACGAAAAACTGTTTTTT
TRBV3-1/TRBV3-2	NA	TRBJ2-1	TRBD2	CASSRTSGGLQFF	TGTGCCAGCAGCCGGACTAGCGGGGGCTTGCAGTTCTTC
TRBV7-8	NA	TRBJ2-1	TRBD1	CASNSGTAYNEQFF	TGTGCCAGCAACTCCGGGACAGCATACAATGAGCAGTTCTTC
TRBV4-1	NA	TRBJ2-5	TRBD2	CASSPTGAGGQETQYF	TGCGCCAGCAGCCCTACGGGTGCGGGGGGGCAAGAGACCCAGTACTTC
TRBV6-2/TRBV6-3	NA	TRBJ2-5	NA	CASSYSGVTPGETQYF	TGTGCCAGCAGTTACTCGGGCGTCACCCCGGGGGAGACCCAGTACTTC
TRBV9	NA	TRBJ2-2	NA	CASSRGGPNTGELFF	TGTGCCAGCAGCAGGGGGGGCCCTAACACCGGGGAGCTGTTTTTT
TRBV11-1	NA	TRBJ2-1	TRBD2	CASSLTSGVINEQFF	TGTGCCAGCAGCTTAACTAGCGGGGTTATCAATGAGCAGTTCTTC
TRBV11-2	NA	TRBJ1-1	TRBD1	CASSSRWTGLNTEAFF	TGTGCCAGCAGCTCTCGTTGGACAGGGTTAAACACTGAAGCTTTCTTT
TRBV25-1	NA	TRBJ2-1	TRBD1	CASSRGRYEQFF	TGTGCCAGCAGCAGGGGGCGGTATGAGCAGTTCTTC
TRBV11-3	NA	TRBJ2-1	TRBD1	CASTPPGQGLNEQFF	TGTGCCAGCACCCCTCCGGGACAGGGGCTCAATGAGCAGTTCTTC
TRBV6-5	NA	TRBJ2-1	NA	CASSRGSSYNEQFF	TGTGCCAGCAGTCGGGGTAGCTCCTACAATGAGCAGTTCTTC
TRBV2	NA	TRBJ2-7	TRBD1	CASSVSHFSRPGQGGGYEQYF	TGTGCCAGCAGTGTTTCTCATTTTTCGCGGCCCGGACAGGGGGGTGGGTACGAGCAGTACTTC
TRBV13	NA	TRBJ2-5	NA	CASSLRGGVVETQYF	TGTGCCAGCAGCTTAAGAGGGGGTGTTGTGGAGACCCAGTACTTC
TRBV28	few	TRBJ2-1	NA	CATGGAGRNEQFF	TGTGCGACCGGCGGGGCGGGGAGGAATGAGCAGTTCTTC
TRBV6-5	NA	TRBJ2-7	NA	CASEGYSTTYEQYF	TGTGCCAGCGAGGGATATTCGACTACCTACGAGCAGTACTTC
TRBV6-2/TRBV6-3	NA	TRBJ2-1	TRBD2	CASSYRSLEGRANEQFF	TGTGCCAGCAGTTATCGGAGCCTAGAGGGGAGGGCTAATGAGCAGTTCTTC
TRBV6-5	NA	TRBJ2-7	TRBD2	CASSYGGGDHSYEQYF	TGTGCCAGCAGTTACGGCGGGGGGGATCACTCCTACGAGCAGTACTTC
TRBV11-2	NA	TRBJ1-2	NA	CASSADRNYGYTF	TGTGCCAGCAGCGCAGACAGAAACTATGGCTACACCTTC
TRBV4-3	NA	TRBJ1-1	NA	CASSQDFSGMNTEAFF	TGCGCCAGCAGCCAAGATTTTTCCGGGATGAACACTGAAGCTTTCTTT
TRBV18	NA	TRBJ2-7	TRBD2	CASSPKSGTSGRYEQYF	TGTGCCAGCTCACCAAAGTCCGGGACTAGCGGCCGCTACGAGCAGTACTTC
TRBV5-1	NA	TRBJ2-1	TRBD1	CASSRDRGRILNEQFF	TGCGCCAGCAGCCGGGACAGGGGGCGAATATTAAATGAGCAGTTCTTC
TRBV7-2	NA	TRBJ2-7	NA	CASSLAPLGAGAGYEQYF	TGTGCCAGCAGCTTAGCCCCCCTAGGGGCGGGGGCCGGTTACGAGCAGTACTTC
TRBV5-6	NA	TRBJ2-3	TRBD1	CASSLDLRQGGTDTQYF	TGTGCCAGCAGCTTGGATCTACGACAGGGAGGCACAGATACGCAGTATTTT
TRBV5-1	NA	TRBJ2-3	TRBD1	CASSSTGIYTQYF	TGCGCCAGCAGCTCGACAGGGATCTATACGCAGTATTTT